This T cell receptor beta chain was sequenced in a study of CD8+ T cells in alopecia areata. Study details: Twice a day, 5 to 10 mg of oral tofacitinib was administered to treated patients. Tofacitinib therapy took 6 to 18 months; 6 months off drug came after. Study findings and constraints: Expanded CD8+ clones among the top 100, as well as scalp clonality, were significantly decreased by tofacitinib. The study found higher clonality in lesional than normal scalp, especially in alopecia totalis/universalis.

Regarding this clone: Antigen specificity is unknown.

Treatment of the sample: oral pan-JAK inhibitor, 5-10 mg twice daily. Following extraction, RNA underwent reverse transcription to cDNA, which served as the sequencing template. Profiling relied on immunoSEQ multiplex PCR, and the TCRdb table lists in-frame clones only, not all of them. The sample contains under 200,000 clones, around 59% of which appear only once. The V end was cut by 4 bases, the J end by 0 bases, with 11 bases between. The CDR3 totals 15 residues. Germline V gene data show CDR1 as SGHDT and CDR2 as YYEEEE. Material: CD4+ T cells sorted from blood, obtained at week 24, from a patient treated with tofacitinib. This sequence was found in a human donor with alopecia areata. The chain links TRBV5-6 to TRBJ1-5; no definite D call. For the CDR3, the DNA is TGTGCCAGCAGCCATGGGCGCAGTAGCAATCAGCCCCAGCATTTT. Translating gives CASSHGRSSNQPQHF.